These 5 T cell receptor beta chains originate from one sample sequenced in a study of neurological immune-mediated disorders. Time point noted: longitudinal time-point 3. MiXCR was run by TCRdb on the 5' RACE reads, yielding one entry per CDR3 protein. Among about 81,000 distinct CDR3 sequences listed, about 4.3% were seen once. Sequencing was done on a sample of PBMCs. These receptors originate from a woman in her fifties or sixties with multiple sclerosis.

This clonotype was seen ten or more times. The chain couples TRBV29-1 to TRBJ2-1, with D maybe TRBD1 (6 bases). The germline CDR1 and CDR2 sequences are SQVTM and ANQGSEA. This CDR3 is 14 amino acids long. V was clipped by 5 bases and J by 5 bases, with 16 bases between them. CDR3 loop: CSVCPRDTHNEQFF. The CDR3 DNA reads as TGCAGCGTTTGTCCCCGGGACACGCACAATGAGCAGTTCTTC.

In its sample, this clonotype was seen many times. This chain joins TRBV29-1 and TRBJ2-2, with 7 bases aligning to TRBD2. From germline, CDR1 is SQVTM and CDR2 ANQGSEA. V gave up 4 bases and J gave up 5 bases; unmatched junction bases: 1. The CDR3 loop spans 12 amino acids. The CDR3 region is CSVGGGTGELFF. CDR3 nucleotide sequence: TGCAGCGTTGGGGGGGGGACCGGGGAGCTGTTTTTT.

This clonotype was detected many times. The chain is built from TRBV2 and TRBJ2-7; TRBD1 matches at 12 bases. The CDR3 contains 14 residues. The V gene end was trimmed by 6 bases and the J gene end by 5 bases; junction bases not matched to a gene: 5. Germline CDR1 and CDR2: SNHLY and FYNNEI. In DNA form, the CDR3 reads TGTGCCAGCAGGATAGGGACAGGGGGCCACGAGCAGTACTTC. Its translation: CASRIGTGGHEQYF.

This clonotype was found many times. The J gene is TRBJ1-4, the V gene TRBV7-8; D might be TRBD1 (6 bases). V lost 3 bases and J 5 bases, leaving 13 bases between the germline ends. The CDR3 consists of 15 residues. From germline, CDR1 is SGHVS and CDR2 FQNEAQ. The CDR3 DNA sequence: TGTGCCAGCAGCTTGGTGAACAGGGCCAATGAAAAACTGTTTTTT. Amino acids: CASSLVNRANEKLFF.

This clonotype was seen ten or more times. CDR3 region: CSAPGTGGESRNTIYF. In nucleotides, the CDR3 is TGCAGTGCTCCCGGGACAGGGGGCGAGAGTAGGAACACCATATATTTT. The V and J genes are TRBV20-1 and TRBJ1-3; 12 bases fit TRBD1. The CDR3 is 16 amino acids. CDR1 and CDR2 (germline): DFQATT, SNEGSKA (reference sequence). Trimming took 5 bases from V and 7 from J; bases not matched to a gene: 12.